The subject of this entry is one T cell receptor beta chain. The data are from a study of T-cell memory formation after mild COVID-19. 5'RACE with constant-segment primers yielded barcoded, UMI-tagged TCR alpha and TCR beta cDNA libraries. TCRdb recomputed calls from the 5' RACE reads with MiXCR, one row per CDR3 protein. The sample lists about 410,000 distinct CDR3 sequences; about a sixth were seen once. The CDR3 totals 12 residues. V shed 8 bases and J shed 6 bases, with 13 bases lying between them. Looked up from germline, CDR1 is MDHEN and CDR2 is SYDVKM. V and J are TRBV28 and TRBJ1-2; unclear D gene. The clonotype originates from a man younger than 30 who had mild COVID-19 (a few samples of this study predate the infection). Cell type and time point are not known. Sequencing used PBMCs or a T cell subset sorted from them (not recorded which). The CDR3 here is CASRGISHGYTF. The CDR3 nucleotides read TGTGCCAGCCGAGGGATAAGTCATGGCTACACCTTC.